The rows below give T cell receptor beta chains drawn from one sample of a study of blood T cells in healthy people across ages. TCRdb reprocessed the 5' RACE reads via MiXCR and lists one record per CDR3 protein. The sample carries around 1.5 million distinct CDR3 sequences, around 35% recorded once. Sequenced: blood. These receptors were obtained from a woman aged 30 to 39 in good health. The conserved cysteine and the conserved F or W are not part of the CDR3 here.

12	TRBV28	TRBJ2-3	ASSLAAISGAQY
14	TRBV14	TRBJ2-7	ASSQGLTGASYEQY
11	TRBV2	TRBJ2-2	ASRFRGAGELF
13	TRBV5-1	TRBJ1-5	ASSSDGGFNQPQH
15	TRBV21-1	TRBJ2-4	ASSRRGRSLAKNIQY
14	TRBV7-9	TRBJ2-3	ASSSRTGLNTDTQY
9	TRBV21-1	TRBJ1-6	ASSNNSPLH
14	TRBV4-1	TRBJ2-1	ASSQMFRQGHNEQF
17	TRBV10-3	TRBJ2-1	AIRRGLAGGLSSYNEQF
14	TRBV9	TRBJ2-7	ASSNYHGTAQEAQY
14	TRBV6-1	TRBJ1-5	ASRPLPGQGTQPQH
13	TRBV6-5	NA	ASSSTRNQTHEQY
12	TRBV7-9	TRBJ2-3	ASSLSQGRDTQY
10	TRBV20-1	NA	SARWGIETQY
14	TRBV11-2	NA	ASSLTDEVGSYEQY
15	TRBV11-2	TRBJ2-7	ASSLNGMTALDYEQY
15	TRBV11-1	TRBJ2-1	ASSENRGLAGRGEQF
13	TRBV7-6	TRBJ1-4	ASTRRQGTNEKPF
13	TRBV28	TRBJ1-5	ASSSPRSSNQPQH
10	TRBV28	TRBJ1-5	ASSLQAQPQH
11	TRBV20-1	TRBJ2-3	SARRDFTDTQY
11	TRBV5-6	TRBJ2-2	ASSSAGTGELF
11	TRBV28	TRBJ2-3	ASWTGSTDTQY
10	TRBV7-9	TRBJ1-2	ASRAGENGYT
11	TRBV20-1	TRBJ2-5	SAIAGPRRDQY
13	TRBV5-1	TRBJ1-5	ASSLMGRDNQPQH
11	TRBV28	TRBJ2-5	ASIGGAGETQY
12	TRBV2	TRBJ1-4	ASSDGPQGEKLF
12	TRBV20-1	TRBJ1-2	SARAPGAASGYT
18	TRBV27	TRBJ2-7	ASSLSILDLVQTGTYEQY
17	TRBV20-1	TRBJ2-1	SARPPGLAGERSYNEQF
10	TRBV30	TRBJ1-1	AGKGANTEAF
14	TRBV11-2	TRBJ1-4	ASSSSKTSTNEKLF
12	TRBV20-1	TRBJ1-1	SVGAGQMNTEAF
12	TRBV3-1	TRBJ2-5	ASSPAVGGRGRY
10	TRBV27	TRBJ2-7	ASCGTGHEQY
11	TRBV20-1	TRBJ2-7	SAREKSRSEQY
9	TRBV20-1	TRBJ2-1	SALRNNEQF
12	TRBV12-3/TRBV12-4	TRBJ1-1	ASSTGRLNTEAF
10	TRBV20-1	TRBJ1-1	SAPDKNTEAF
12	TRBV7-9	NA	ASSFSQGVHEQY
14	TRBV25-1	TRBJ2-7	ASSESVGRGPYEQY
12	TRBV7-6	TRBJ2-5	ASSWGGAEETQY
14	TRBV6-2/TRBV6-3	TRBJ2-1	ASSYDLAKSYNEQF
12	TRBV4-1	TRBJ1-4	ASSRPGNNEKLF
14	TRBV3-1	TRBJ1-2	ASSQNRWDRVYGYT
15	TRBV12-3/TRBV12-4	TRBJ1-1	ASSSGDSWIMNTEAF
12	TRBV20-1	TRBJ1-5	SAATGVANQPQH
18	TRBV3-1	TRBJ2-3	ASSQDRGSGRTPSTDTQY
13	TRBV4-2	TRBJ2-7	ASSPQRGGWVEQY